The clone carrying this T cell receptor (beta chain) was observed many times. TCRdb called the 5' RACE reads again in MiXCR, with one record for every CDR3 protein. The top ten hold roughly 6.8% of the sample, which has approximately 300,000 distinct CDR3 sequences, 9.5% seen once. The CDR3 length is 15 residues. V dropped 2 bases and J dropped 6; count of bases not matched to a gene: 6. Germline-derived CDR1 and CDR2 are SGHRS and YFSETQ. This specimen comes from a study of identical twins. This same sample was also taken into another study, of yellow fever vaccine responses in identical twins.

The sample consisted of CD8+ T cells sorted from blood. This clonotype was obtained from a woman aged 18-30 years in good health. The chain is built from TRBV5-1 and TRBJ2-3; 10 bases are shared with TRBD1. The CDR3 protein is CASSLGQGVGDTQYF. The DNA of the CDR3 is TGCGCCAGCAGCTTAGGACAGGGGGTGGGCGATACGCAGTATTTT.